This passage covers 6 T cell receptor beta chains from one sample sequenced in a study of response to subunit inactivated influenza vaccine. TCRdb reanalysed the RT-PCR reads using MiXCR and keeps one entry per CDR3 protein. The table shows about 520,000 distinct CDR3 sequences, with around 7.9% occurring only once. The specimen comprised PBMCs from blood, sampled roughly 24 months after vaccination. These receptors were taken from a man between 50 and 75 years old who received an inactivated influenza vaccine.

This chain links TRBV6-5 with TRBJ2-1; D unresolved. The CDR3 is made up of 15 amino acids. Trimming stripped 1 base from V and 0 bases from J, with 7 bases between. The V gene's germline CDR1 is MNHEY and CDR2 SVGAGI. Here the CDR3 DNA reads TGTGCCAGCAGTTACTTCGGGCTCTCCTACAATGAGCAGTTCTTC. It is translated as CASSYFGLSYNEQFF.

This clonotype came up a few times. This chain uses TRBV10-3 with TRBJ2-3; 7 nucleotides agree with TRBD2. V lost 7 bases to trimming and J lost 2 bases; unmatched junction nucleotides: 6. Germline CDR1 reads ENHRY; CDR2 reads SYGVKD. CDR3 size: 14 residues. This CDR3 is CAITPSGPTDTQYF. The DNA of the CDR3 is TGTGCCATCACCCCTAGCGGACCCACAGATACGCAGTATTTT.

This clonotype was recorded a few times. The chain couples TRBV4-1 to TRBJ1-3; D call uncertain. Germline CDR1 is MGHRA and CDR2 is YSYEKL. The CDR3 is 17 residues long. V gave up 4 bases and J gave up 0 bases, with 16 bases separating them. CDR3 nucleotide sequence: TGCGCCAGCAGCCTCGGGCCGCCCGGCGGCTCTGGAAACACCATATATTTT. It yields the protein CASSLGPPGGSGNTIYF.

This chain links TRBV30 with TRBJ2-5; the D gene is possibly TRBD1 (7 bases). Germline assignment: CDR1 GTSNPN and CDR2 SVGIG (reference sequence). The CDR3 has 14 residues. V was trimmed by 0 bases and J by 4 bases, leaving 12 bases between them. CDR3 sequence reads: CAWSVTGRRETQYF. CDR3 sequence (DNA): TGTGCCTGGAGTGTGACAGGGAGGAGAGAGACCCAGTACTTC. Looking up the rest from reference TRBV30 and TRBJ2-5 gives the full variable domain: SQTIHQWPATLVQPVGSPLSLECTVEGTSNPNLYWYRQAAGRGLQLLFYSVGIGQISSEVPQNLSASRPQDRQFILSSKKLLLSDSGFYLCAWSVTGRRETQYFGPGTRLLVL.

At least ten counts were recorded for this clonotype. The chain joins TRBV7-2 to TRBJ2-5; 7 bases align to TRBD1. Germline loops: CDR1 SGHTA, CDR2 FQGNSA. The CDR3 sequence is 16 residues long. Unmatched junction bases numbered 5, after V lost 1 base and J lost 0 bases. The CDR3 coding sequence is TGTGCCAGCAGCTTAGTAGACAGGGCGTACCAAGAGACCCAGTACTTC. Translating gives CASSLVDRAYQETQYF.

This clonotype has at least ten counts. This rearrangement joins TRBV5-1 to TRBJ1-1; D perhaps matches TRBD1 (6 bases). Looked up from germline, CDR1 is SGHRS and CDR2 is YFSETQ. The V end lost 4 bases, the J end lost 4 bases, and 14 bases lay between the germline ends. CDR3 length: 14 amino acids. The CDR3 coding sequence is TGCGCCAGCAGCGGGGGACATTCAAGCACTGAAGCTTTCTTT. It is translated as CASSGGHSSTEAFF.